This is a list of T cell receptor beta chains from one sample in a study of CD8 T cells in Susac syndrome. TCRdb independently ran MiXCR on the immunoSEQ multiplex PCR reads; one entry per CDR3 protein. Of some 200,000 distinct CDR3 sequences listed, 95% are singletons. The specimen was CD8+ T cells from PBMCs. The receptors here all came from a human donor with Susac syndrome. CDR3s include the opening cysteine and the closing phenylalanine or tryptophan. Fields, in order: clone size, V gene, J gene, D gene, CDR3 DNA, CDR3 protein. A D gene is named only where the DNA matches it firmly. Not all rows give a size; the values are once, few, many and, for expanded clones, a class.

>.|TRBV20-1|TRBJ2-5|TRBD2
TGCAGTGCTGATAAACCCGGGACTAGCGGGCAAGAGACCCAGTACTTC
CSADKPGTSGQETQYF
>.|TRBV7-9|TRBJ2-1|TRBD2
TGTGCCAGCAGCCTTACTAGCGGGAACTACAATGAGCAGTTCTTC
CASSLTSGNYNEQFF
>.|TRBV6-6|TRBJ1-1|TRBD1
TGTGCCAGCCAAGGGGGCAGCCTGAACACTGAAGCTTTCTTT
CASQGGSLNTEAFF
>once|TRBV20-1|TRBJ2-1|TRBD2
TGCAGGGGAGCGGGATCCAACTCCTACAATGAGCAGTTCTTC
CRGAGSNSYNEQFF
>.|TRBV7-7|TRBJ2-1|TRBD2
TGTGCTAGCAGCCCGTCGACTAGCGGGAGCAACAATGAGCAGTTCTTC
CASSPSTSGSNNEQFF
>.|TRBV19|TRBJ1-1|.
TGTGCCAGTAGTTTCCAGGGTAGTACTGAAGCTTTCTTT
CASSFQGSTEAFF
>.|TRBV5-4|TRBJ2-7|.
TGTGCCAGCAGCCCAGGGGCCGGGAGCTCCTACGAGCAGTACTTC
CASSPGAGSSYEQYF
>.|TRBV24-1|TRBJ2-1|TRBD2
TGTGCCACCAGTGACTCGCTAGCGGGAGATTACAATGAGCAGTTCTTC
CATSDSLAGDYNEQFF
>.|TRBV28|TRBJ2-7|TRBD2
TGTGCCAGCAGTCGGACTAGCGGGAGCGACGAGCAGTACTTC
CASSRTSGSDEQYF
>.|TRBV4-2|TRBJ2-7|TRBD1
TGTGCCAGCAGCCATCCGGACAGGGAGTACGAGCAGTACTTC
CASSHPDREYEQYF
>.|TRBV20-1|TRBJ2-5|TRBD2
TGCAGTGCTAGGTTCGAACGGACTAGCGGGGGACTCCAAGAGACCCAGTACTTC
CSARFERTSGGLQETQYF
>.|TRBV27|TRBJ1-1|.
TGTGCCAGCAGTTTATCGGTCTGGGACACTGAAGCTTTCTTT
CASSLSVWDTEAFF
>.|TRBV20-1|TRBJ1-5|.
TGCAGTGCTAGACGGGACACCAATCAGCCCCAGCATTTT
CSARRDTNQPQHF
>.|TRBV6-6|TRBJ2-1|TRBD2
TGTGCCAGCAGGCGACTAGCGGGAGTCTACAATGAGCAGTTCTTC
CASRRLAGVYNEQFF
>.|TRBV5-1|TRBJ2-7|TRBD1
TGCGCCAGCAGCTGGACCGGGACAGGGATTAGCGAGCAGTACTTC
CASSWTGTGISEQYF
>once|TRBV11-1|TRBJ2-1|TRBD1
TGTGCCAGCAGCTTGGGACAGGGGGCTATTGAGCAGTTCTTC
CASSLGQGAIEQFF
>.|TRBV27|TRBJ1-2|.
TGTGCCAGCAGTTTACGTCCAGGCTCCCCTTTTAACTATGGCTACACCTTC
CASSLRPGSPFNYGYTF
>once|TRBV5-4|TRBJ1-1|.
TGTGCCAGCAGCTTTGCTGACATGAACACTGAAGCTTTCTTT
CASSFADMNTEAFF
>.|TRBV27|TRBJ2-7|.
TGTGCCAGCAGTTTAAAGGGGGTGAAAGCCTACGAGCAGTACTTC
CASSLKGVKAYEQYF
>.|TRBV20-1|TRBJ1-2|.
TGCAGTGCTAGAGGACAGAGAGGATCTGGCTACACCTTC
CSARGQRGSGYTF
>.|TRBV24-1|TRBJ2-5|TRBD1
TGTGCCACCAGTGACGGGACAGCCCAAGAGACCCAGTACTTC
CATSDGTAQETQYF
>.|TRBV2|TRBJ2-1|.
TGTGCCAGCATTCAGTATCTCAGCTCCTACAATGAGCAGTTCTTC
CASIQYLSSYNEQFF
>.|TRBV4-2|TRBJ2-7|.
TGTGCCAGCAGCCAAGTGAGGACCTACGAGCAGTACTTC
CASSQVRTYEQYF
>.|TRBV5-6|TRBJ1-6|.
TGTGCCAGCAGCTTTGACAGGAGGGAGTCACCCCTCCACTTT
CASSFDRRESPLHF
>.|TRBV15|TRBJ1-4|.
TGTGCCACCAGCAGAGTTTGGAGGGAGGGAGAAAAACTGTTTTTT
CATSRVWREGEKLFF
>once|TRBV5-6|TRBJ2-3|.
TGTGCCAGCAGCTCAACGACGGAGCAGGCGCAGTATTTT
CASSSTTEQAQYF
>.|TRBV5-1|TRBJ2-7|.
TGCGCCAGCAGCTTGGACCTAGCCTCCTACGAGCAGTACTTC
CASSLDLASYEQYF
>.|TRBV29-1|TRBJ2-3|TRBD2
TGCAGCGTTGCCGGGACTAACACAGATACGCAGTATTTT
CSVAGTNTDTQYF
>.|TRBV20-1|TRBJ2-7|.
TGCAGTGCTAGAGTTACATACGAGCAGTACTTC
CSARVTYEQYF
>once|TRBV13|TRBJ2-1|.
TGTGCCAGCAGCCCTCGCGGTGGGGGGCCAAACAATGAGCAGTTCTTC
CASSPRGGGPNNEQFF
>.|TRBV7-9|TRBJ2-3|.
TGTGCCTCACGCCCCCGGGACACCACAGATACGCAGTATTTT
CASRPRDTTDTQYF
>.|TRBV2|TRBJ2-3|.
TGTGCCAGCAGAGGCGGAATCACAGATACGCAGTATTTT
CASRGGITDTQYF
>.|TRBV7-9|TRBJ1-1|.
TGTGCCAGCAGACCTAACACTGAAGCTTTCTTT
CASRPNTEAFF
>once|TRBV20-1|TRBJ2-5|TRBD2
TGCAGTGCTAGAGGGATTGGGGAGGGAGAGACCCAGTACTTC
CSARGIGEGETQYF
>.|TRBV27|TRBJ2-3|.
TGTGCCAGCTCCCTAAGGGGCAGTAGCACAGATACGCAGTATTTT
CASSLRGSSTDTQYF
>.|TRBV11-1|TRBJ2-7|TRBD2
TGTGCCAGCAGCTTGGCTAGCGGGATCTCCTACGAGCAGTACTTC
CASSLASGISYEQYF
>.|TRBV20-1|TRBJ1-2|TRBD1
TGCAGTGCTAGAGACGGGACAGGGAGGTTCTATGGCTACACCTTC
CSARDGTGRFYGYTF
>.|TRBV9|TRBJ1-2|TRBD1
TGTGCCAGCAGCGGCAAAATGGGGACAGGGAATGGCTACACCTTC
CASSGKMGTGNGYTF
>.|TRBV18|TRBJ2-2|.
TGTGCCAGCTCACCCGAGGCAGGGGCGATGAACACCGGGGAGCTGTTTTTT
CASSPEAGAMNTGELFF
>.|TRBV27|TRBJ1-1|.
TGTGCCAGCAGTCGAACGAACACTGAAGCTTTCTTT
CASSRTNTEAFF
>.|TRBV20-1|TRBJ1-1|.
TGCAGTGCCGGAATACAGGAGTACACTGAAGCTTTCTTT
CSAGIQEYTEAFF
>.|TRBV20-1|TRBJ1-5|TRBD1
TGCAGTGCCCGGGACAGGGGTTCCCAGCCCCAGCATTTT
CSARDRGSQPQHF
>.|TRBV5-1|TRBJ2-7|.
TGCGCCAGCAGCTCTCCCACCTACGAGCAGTACTTC
CASSSPTYEQYF
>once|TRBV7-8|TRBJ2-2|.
TGTGCCAGCAGCTTCAAGGGTCACACCGGGGAGCTGTTTTTT
CASSFKGHTGELFF
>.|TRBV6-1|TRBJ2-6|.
TGTGCCAGCAGCGCGGACGGTTCATATGGGGCCAACGTCCTGACTTTC
CASSADGSYGANVLTF
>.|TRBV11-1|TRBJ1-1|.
TGTGCCAGCAGCTTAGCGCCGGGGACTGAAGCTTTCTTT
CASSLAPGTEAFF
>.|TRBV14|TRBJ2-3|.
TGTGCCAGCAGCCCGGCGGAGGGCCTCTGGGATACGCAGTATTTT
CASSPAEGLWDTQYF
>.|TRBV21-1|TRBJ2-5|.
TGTGCCAGCAGCACTAGGCCACTAGCGGAAGAGACCCAGTACTTC
CASSTRPLAEETQYF
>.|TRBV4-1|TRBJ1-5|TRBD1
TGCGCCAGCAGTAACCGACAGGGTCTCCGGAAGGATCAGCCCCAGCATTTT
CASSNRQGLRKDQPQHF
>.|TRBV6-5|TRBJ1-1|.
TGTGCCAGCAGTTACCGGGACTTCACTGAAGCTTTCTTT
CASSYRDFTEAFF
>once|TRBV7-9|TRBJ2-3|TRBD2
TGTGCCAGCAGCCTTAGGACTAGCGGAGGTGGGACAGATACGCAGTATTTT
CASSLRTSGGGTDTQYF
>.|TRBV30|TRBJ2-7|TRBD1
TGTGCCTGGAGTGTAGGCCAGGGGGTATACGAGCAGTACTTC
CAWSVGQGVYEQYF